The entry that follows covers one TCR beta chain sequence. The sample belongs to a study of cytomegalovirus exposure and HLA in healthy donors. Amplification used 60 Vbeta primers and 13 Jbeta primers. Profiled with immunoSEQ multiplex PCR; TCRdb holds only in-frame clones, not every one. Here the sample spans around 99,000 clones, 70% to 80% being singletons. CDR1 LNHDA and CDR2 SQIVND come from the germline V gene (reference sequence). Trimming cost V 4 bases and J 8 bases; bases outside gene matches: 10. The CDR3 length is 15 residues. The origin of this receptor is a man aged 18 to 29 in good health and CMV-seronegative. The chain uses TRBV19 and TRBJ1-4, with 7 bases lining up with TRBD1. The material sequenced was PBMCs. CDR3 sequence reads: CASSTGRGLGEKLFF. The CDR3, as DNA: TGTGCCAGTAGTACTGGAAGGGGGCTGGGGGAAAAACTGTTTTTT.